This T cell receptor beta chain was captured in a study of cytomegalovirus exposure and HLA in healthy donors (dated by TCRdb to the late 2010s). For the study in its entirety: In an earlier analysis of some 550 of the donors, 276 Gb of sequence data and just under 120 million unique TCR beta sequences from roughly 190 million T cells were reported. The number of typed donors differed by locus: roughly 620-640 for A, B, C, DRB1 and DQB1; 500 to 550 for DQA1; 606 for DPA1; and around 490 for DPB1. The later analysis used no new phenotypic data to find candidate immune exposures, relying instead on TCR beta sequences and their occurrence across donors. The study used immunosequencing to profile the T cell repertoires of hundreds of subjects and linked those repertoires to cytomegalovirus serostatus. Class I and class II HLA loci were covered by the typing at four-digit resolution. A few DR-DQ haplotypes were treated as single units for association and clustering because of strong linkage in the cohort. Roughly 300 gigabases of sequencing data and tens of millions of unique TCR sequences were included in an early release covering under 650 HLA-typed donors. To predict cytomegalovirus infection status, the study combined high-throughput TCR immunosequencing, statistical association of individual TCRs with disease status, and machine learning. Of the 300 to 500 genotyped donors, 65% to 90% were placed in the genetic ancestry cluster associated with self-reported Caucasian donors. On average, about 240,000 unique TCR beta nucleotide sequences were sequenced per donor among roughly 430 genotyped donors of the cohort, with 15% to 20% of those sequences being non-productive. Donor age, sex, ethnicity and CMV serostatus were compiled alongside the repertoire data. All discovery cohort repertoires had been generated on a single sequencing platform. To decide whether each TCR beta V gene segment behaved as functional or pseudogenic, an earlier analysis of approximately 590 of the donors relied on high-throughput TCR beta sequencing. To study patterns of TCR occurrence, a later analysis re-analyzed previously published TCR beta repertoires from 700 or so donors and added high-resolution HLA genotyping. Besides the first cohort of around 670 subjects, a separate validation cohort made up of roughly 120 different subjects was used. The study aimed to test whether signatures of past pathogen exposure could be identified by cataloging public T cell receptors. In a later genetic analysis, genome-wide SNP genotypes for about three fifths of the 666 donors were used, and that subset was treated as a discovery cohort.

Receptor libraries were prepared by the immunoSEQ multiplex PCR assay. The multiplex PCR relied on a mix of 60 forward primers for TCR Vbeta segments and 13 reverse primers for TCR Jbeta segments. Amplification of the CDR3 region of rearranged TCR beta genes was performed with a multiplex PCR assay on genomic DNA. Amplified TCR beta libraries were sequenced as 87-base-pair reads on the Illumina HiSeq System. As for how the authors treated the data: In a later analysis, tens of millions of unique TCR beta chains were counted across the 500 to 700 repertoires, and roughly 11 million of these chains were shared by at least two donors. To remove PCR and sequencing errors, raw reads were error-corrected and collapsed into unique sequences using a nearest-neighbor algorithm that merged closely related sequences. To assign V, D and J gene segments, CDR3 sequences were aligned to IMGT reference sequences. For a sequence to be retained, at least a six-nucleotide match to both a V gene segment and a J gene segment was required. A rearrangement counted as productive if the CDR3 had no stop codons and remained in frame with V and J, and every other rearrangement counted as non-productive. Following IMGT convention, CDR3 was defined as the stretch from the second conserved V-encoded cysteine up to the conserved J-encoded phenylalanine. In an earlier analysis of roughly 580 of the donors, sequences lacking an unambiguous match to a single V gene segment were excluded. An earlier analysis of fewer than 650 of the donors classified V segments as functional when productive rearrangements were above 56.7% and as segregating when the standard deviation between donors was above 5%. A statistical classification framework was developed to diagnose cytomegalovirus status using the catalog of TCR beta chain sequences. In a later analysis, V and J genes were assigned by comparing TCR nucleotide sequences against IMGT/GENE-DB human TR gene sequences. The TCRdist pipeline was used in a later analysis to assign CDR3 sequences and most-parsimonious VDJ recombination scenarios. In a later analysis, every TCR beta chain was defined by the combination of its CDR3 amino acid sequence and its V-gene family, and reads without a unique V-gene family were dropped. To address suspected cross-contamination and a sequencing artifact, a later analysis removed 550 to 750 highly shared, low-generation-probability nucleotide sequences. In a later analysis, a clonal expansion index was calculated for each public chain from normalized within-repertoire ranks of inferred template counts. A later analysis computed generation probabilities with a VDJ recombination model fitted to out-of-frame rearrangements, and checked the results against IGoR. In a later analysis, TCR-TCR, TCR-HLA and TCR-CMV co-occurrence was scored with hypergeometric tests, and a repertoire-size bias correction was applied to TCR pairs. False discovery rates were estimated in a later analysis by permuting HLA or CMV assignments 20 times. In a later analysis, co-occurring TCRs were grouped using DBSCAN, with TCRdist sequence similarity added in when clustering inside HLA-allele-positive subsets. Co-occurrence clustering excluded repertoires with fewer than 30,000 or more than 120,000 public chains, plus five with anomalous nucleotide sharing. TCRdb holds this immuneACCESS table with in-frame rearrangements only. Some clones are missing; in checked studies, unresolved V genes explain under half, and the rest has no known cause. The DNA gave D and trimming, while V, J and clone size come from that table. The sample table lists about 88,000 clones, approximately 90% of them with a count of one. About 2.3% of the sample comes from the top ten.

Results and caveats for the whole study, not just this receptor: Sequencing depth was assumed to be roughly uniform across donors in the presence/absence analyses, though that assumption may not hold. According to a later analysis, parvovirus B19, influenza, CMV and Epstein-Barr virus appeared linked to several top co-occurrence clusters. In a later genetic analysis, a missense DCLRE1C variant was associated with V-gene and J-gene trimming of TCR beta chains, and the association was replicated in an independent cohort. Because HLA typing was missing for some donors at each locus, association tests included only the typed subset. A cluster of highly shared sequence variants was judged likely to be a technical artifact of the sequencing pipeline. Compared with the roughly 720-donor mean, donors in an Asian-associated ancestry cluster had fewer N-insertions in productive TCRs, according to a later genetic analysis. Strong co-occurrence of HLA alleles, especially DR and DQ, made assigning TCR associations to individual alleles difficult. Compared with equally common non-associated chains, HLA-associated TCR beta chains in a later analysis were more clonally expanded and had lower generation probabilities. In an earlier analysis of over 550 of the donors, most TCR beta V segments were observed in productive rearrangements about 87% or about 30% of the time, broadly matching IMGT annotations. Across donors, most TCR sequences were observed very rarely, whereas some public TCRs were present in many individuals. This cohort had only TCR beta chains sequenced, and the lack of alpha or paired-chain data limited which features could be detected. The authors suggested that the approach could potentially be generalized to other disease states and immunological phenotypes. Some IMGT-functional V segments, including TRBV6-2 and TRBV6-3, could not be distinguished by the 87-base-pair reads and were therefore excluded. Approximately 18 rarely observed V segments, including chromosome 9 orphons, were excluded from the earlier analysis of some 590 of the donors because counts were too low. A further reported finding was that TCR beta sequences accurately predicted the HLA-A and HLA-B alleles for most subjects in the first cohort. A few of the identified cytomegalovirus-associated TCR beta chains were confirmed in vitro to be specific for cytomegalovirus antigens. The classifier was reported to diagnose cytomegalovirus status with high specificity and sensitivity in both the original and validation cohorts. For the cohort, immune exposure information was limited to CMV serostatus. The study listed over 150 TCR beta chains as associated with cytomegalovirus. Correlated functional status among segregating V segments might reflect linkage disequilibrium, but an unknown experimental factor could not be ruled out. In a later analysis, TCR association rates were found to vary across HLA loci, with the most associated TCRs seen for DRB1 alleles and the fewest for HLA-C alleles. At a false discovery rate of 0.05, a later analysis linked around 17,000 TCR beta sequences to specific HLA alleles. Most CMV-associated TCR beta chains appeared to be HLA-restricted in a later analysis, and the HLA associations seemed to be driven largely by CMV exposure.

Here V drops 7 bases and J drops 7 bases, and the junction holds 13 bases not matched to any gene. The germline V gene yields MDHEN for CDR1 and SYDVKM for CDR2. Reading from cysteine to phenylalanine, the CDR3 counts 15 amino acids. This entry keeps only the CDR3 DNA: 45 bases, framed from base 1. With respect to this clone: Its antigen is currently not known. No clone much larger than this one lies a single base away; base qualities are absent.

The cohort consisted of 666 healthy bone marrow donors. All cohort members were sampled while nominally healthy, although unrecorded immune exposures were likely present. The donor was CMV seronegative and was included in the group of a few hundred seronegative cohort members. A peripheral blood sample was provided by each donor, and peripheral blood mononuclear cells were used for TCR beta sequencing. Genomic DNA was extracted from the blood cell samples with the Qiagen DNeasy Blood Extraction Kit. Source material: PBMCs. This receptor was identified in a man in his late teens or twenties in good health and CMV-seronegative. Recombination linked TRBV28 to TRBJ1-5; TRBD1 lines up with 7 middle nucleotides. Here is the DNA: TGTGCCAGCATTCAACAGGGGCTTTCGGGACAGCCCCAGCATTTT. This codes for CASIQQGLSGQPQHF.